This is a list of T cell receptor beta chains from one sample in a study of OX40 agonist ivuxolimab in advanced cancers. Data came from immunoSEQ multiplex PCR; TCRdb stores just in-frame clones and leaves some out. The table shows around 80,000 clones, with approximately 93% occurring only once. Sample: CD4+ or CD8+ T cells sorted from blood, taken in a trial of the OX40 agonist ivuxolimab. The receptors stem from an adult with an advanced solid tumor such as melanoma, head and neck, liver or kidney cancer. Each CDR3 is given with its conserved first and last residue. The D gene is left open where the match is weak. Rows may omit the clone size; those that give it use once, few, many or a size class.

j_call d_call clone_size v_call cdr3_nt cdr3_aa
TRBJ2-7 - - TRBV9 TGTGCCAGCAGCCCCTTGCGGCGGGAAGGCGAGCAGTACTTC CASSPLRREGEQYF
TRBJ2-1 TRBD2 - TRBV4-1 TGCGCCAGCAGCCAAGACTTGGGACTAGCGGGTAGCGATGAGCAGTTCTTC CASSQDLGLAGSDEQFF
TRBJ1-5 - - TRBV5-6 TGTGCCAGCAGCTTGGGATATCAGCCCCAGCATTTT CASSLGYQPQHF
TRBJ2-7 TRBD2 - TRBV13 TGTGCCAGCAGCTTTTCGGGACTAGCGGCCGCCTACGAGCAGTACTTC CASSFSGLAAAYEQYF
TRBJ2-7 TRBD2 - TRBV2 TGTGCCAGCAGTGAACCGACTAGCGGGAGCTCCTACGAGCAGTACTTC CASSEPTSGSSYEQYF
TRBJ2-2 - - TRBV12-5 TGTGCTAGTGGTTGGGGACCGAGGACCACCGGGGAGCTGTTTTTT CASGWGPRTTGELFF
TRBJ2-3 TRBD1 - TRBV5-1 TGCGCCAGCAGTGGGGACAGCCGAGATACGCAGTATTTT CASSGDSRDTQYF
TRBJ2-7 - few TRBV6-6 TGTGCCAGCAGTATGAGACAGGACGAGCAGTACTTC CASSMRQDEQYF
TRBJ1-2 TRBD1 - TRBV6-5 TGTGCCAGCAGTTACTCGGACAGGGGGCACTATGGCTACACCTTC CASSYSDRGHYGYTF
TRBJ2-7 TRBD1 - TRBV6-5 TGTGCCAGCAGTCCTGGGACAGGTATATACGAGCAGTACTTC CASSPGTGIYEQYF
TRBJ2-2 TRBD2 - TRBV5-4 TGTGCCAGCAGCCTCGGGACTAGCGAGACGTTTACCGGGGAGCTGTTTTTT CASSLGTSETFTGELFF
TRBJ1-2 TRBD1 - TRBV11-2 TGTGCCAGCAGCTTAGATTTCGGACAGGGGCAGGGCTACACCTTC CASSLDFGQGQGYTF
TRBJ1-1 - - TRBV4-1 TGCGCCAGCAGCCAAGGATCAGCGGAATCTGCTGAAGCTTTCTTT CASSQGSAESAEAFF
TRBJ2-5 TRBD2 - TRBV7-8 TGTGCCAGCAGCTTACGCCGGGAGGCCCAAGAGACCCAGTACTTC CASSLRREAQETQYF
TRBJ2-7 - - TRBV19 TGTGCCAGTAGTGAAGGGACCGCCTACGAGCAGTACTTC CASSEGTAYEQYF
TRBJ1-3 - - TRBV4-1 TGCGCCAGCAGCCAAGATCGCGGCCGCTCTGGAAACACCATATATTTT CASSQDRGRSGNTIYF